Ten or more counts support the clone carrying this T cell receptor (beta chain). Separate cDNA molecules each had unique molecular identifiers attached to them. TCRdb ran MiXCR on the 5' RACE reads and lists one entry per CDR3 protein. The sample carries about 50,000 distinct CDR3 sequences, 5.4% recorded once. This entry belongs to a study of early T cells in non-severe SARS-CoV-2 infection. About the research overall: From unsorted whole blood, bulk RNA was sequenced, and the chains remained unpaired.

Between the trimmed V and J ends, which lost 4 bases and 12 bases, there was a span of 25 bases. Germline CDR1 MGHRA, CDR2 YSYEKL. The CDR3 totals 15 residues. The sample here was whole blood, taken at baseline. The origin of this receptor is an adult who was a healthcare worker with PCR-confirmed SARS-CoV-2 infection or an uninfected control (not recorded which). This chain joins TRBV4-1 and TRBJ2-7; D is tentatively TRBD1 or TRBD2 (6 bases each). The CDR3 coding sequence is TGCGCCAGCAGCCCCCTAAGTGGCGTGACAGGAGGGTGGTACTTC. Translated, it gives CASSPLSGVTGGWYF.